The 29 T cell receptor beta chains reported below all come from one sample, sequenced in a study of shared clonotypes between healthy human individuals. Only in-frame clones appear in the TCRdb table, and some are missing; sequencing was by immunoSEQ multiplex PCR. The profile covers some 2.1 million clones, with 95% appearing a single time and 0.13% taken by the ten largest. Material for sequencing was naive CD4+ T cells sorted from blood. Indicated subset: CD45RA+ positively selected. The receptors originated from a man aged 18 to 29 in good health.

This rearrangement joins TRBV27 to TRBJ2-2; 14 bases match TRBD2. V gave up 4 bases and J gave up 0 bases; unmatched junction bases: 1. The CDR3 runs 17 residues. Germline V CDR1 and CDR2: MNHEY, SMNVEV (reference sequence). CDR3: CASSWGLAGANTGELFF. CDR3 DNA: TGTGCCAGCAGTTGGGGACTAGCGGGGGCGAACACCGGGGAGCTGTTTTTT.

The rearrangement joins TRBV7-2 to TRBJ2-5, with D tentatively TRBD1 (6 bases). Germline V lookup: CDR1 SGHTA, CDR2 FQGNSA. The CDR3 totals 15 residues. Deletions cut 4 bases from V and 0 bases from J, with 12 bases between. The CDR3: CASSSDSWYQETQYF. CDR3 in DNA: TGTGCCAGCAGCTCGGACAGCTGGTACCAAGAGACCCAGTACTTC.

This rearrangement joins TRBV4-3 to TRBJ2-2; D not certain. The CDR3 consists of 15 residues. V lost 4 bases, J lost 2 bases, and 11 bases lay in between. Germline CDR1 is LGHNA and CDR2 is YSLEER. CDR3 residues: CASSPLGENTGELFF. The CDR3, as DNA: TGCGCCAGCAGCCCCCTCGGCGAAAACACCGGGGAGCTGTTTTTT.

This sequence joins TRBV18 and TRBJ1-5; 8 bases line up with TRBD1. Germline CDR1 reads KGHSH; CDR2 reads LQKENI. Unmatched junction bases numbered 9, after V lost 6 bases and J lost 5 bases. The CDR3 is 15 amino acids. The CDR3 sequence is CASSPDRVRYQPQHF. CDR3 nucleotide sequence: TGTGCCAGCTCCCCGGACAGGGTTAGGTATCAGCCCCAGCATTTT.

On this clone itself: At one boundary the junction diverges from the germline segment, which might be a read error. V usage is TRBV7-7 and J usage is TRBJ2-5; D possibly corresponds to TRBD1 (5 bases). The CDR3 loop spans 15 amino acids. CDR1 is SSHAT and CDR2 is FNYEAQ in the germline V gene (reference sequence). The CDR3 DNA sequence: TGTGCTAGCAGCTTAGCAAGAAAGGGGCAAGAGACCCAGTACTTC. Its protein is CASSLARKGQETQYF.

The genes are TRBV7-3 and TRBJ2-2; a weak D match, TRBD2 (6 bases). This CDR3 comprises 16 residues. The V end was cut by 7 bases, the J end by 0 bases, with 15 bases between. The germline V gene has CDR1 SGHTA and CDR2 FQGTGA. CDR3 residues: CASTLRGGANTGELFF. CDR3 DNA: TGTGCCAGCACCCTCAGAGGCGGGGCGAACACCGGGGAGCTGTTTTTT.

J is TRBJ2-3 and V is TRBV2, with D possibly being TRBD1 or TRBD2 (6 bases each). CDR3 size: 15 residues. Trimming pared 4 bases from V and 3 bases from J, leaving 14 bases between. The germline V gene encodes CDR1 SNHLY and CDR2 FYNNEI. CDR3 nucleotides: TGTGCCAGCAGTGGTGGAGGGGGAAAGACAGATACGCAGTATTTT. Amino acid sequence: CASSGGGGKTDTQYF.

The CDR3 region is CASRRGTVNTEAFF. As DNA, the CDR3 is TGTGCCAGCCGAAGGGGGACAGTGAACACTGAAGCTTTCTTT. The chain combines TRBV19 with TRBJ1-1; 7 nucleotides align to TRBD1. The length of the CDR3 is 14 residues. Germline CDR1 LNHDA, CDR2 SQIVND (reference sequence). V lost 9 bases and J lost 0; bases outside the gene matches: 7.

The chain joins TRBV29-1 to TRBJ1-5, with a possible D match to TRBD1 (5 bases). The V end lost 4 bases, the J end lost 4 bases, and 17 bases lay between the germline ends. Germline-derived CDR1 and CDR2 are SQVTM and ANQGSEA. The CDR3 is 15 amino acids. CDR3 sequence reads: CSVVLVQGGNQPQHF. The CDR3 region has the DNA TGCAGCGTTGTCCTAGTCCAGGGAGGGAATCAGCCCCAGCATTTT.

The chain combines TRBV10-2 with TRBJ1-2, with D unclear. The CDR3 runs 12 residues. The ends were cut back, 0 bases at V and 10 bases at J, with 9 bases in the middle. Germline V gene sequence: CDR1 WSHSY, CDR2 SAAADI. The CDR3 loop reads CASSESGSDYTF. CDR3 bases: TGCGCCAGCAGTGAGTCAGGGTCGGACTACACCTTC.

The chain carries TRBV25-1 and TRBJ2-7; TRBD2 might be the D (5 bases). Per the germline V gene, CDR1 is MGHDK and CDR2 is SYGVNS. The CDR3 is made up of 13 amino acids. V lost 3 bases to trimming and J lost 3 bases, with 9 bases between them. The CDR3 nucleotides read TGTGCCAGCAGTGACGGGGTCCGCTACGAGCAGTACTTC. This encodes CASSDGVRYEQYF.

CDR3 in amino acids: CASTGLAGDWEQFF. CDR3 nucleotides: TGTGCCAGTACCGGGCTAGCGGGAGACTGGGAGCAGTTCTTC. The V call is TRBV19, the J call TRBJ2-1; 10 nucleotides align to TRBD2. The germline V gene has CDR1 LNHDA and CDR2 SQIVND (reference sequence). The CDR3 sequence is 14 residues long. The V gene end was trimmed by 7 bases and the J gene end by 10 bases; junction bases not matched to a gene: 10.

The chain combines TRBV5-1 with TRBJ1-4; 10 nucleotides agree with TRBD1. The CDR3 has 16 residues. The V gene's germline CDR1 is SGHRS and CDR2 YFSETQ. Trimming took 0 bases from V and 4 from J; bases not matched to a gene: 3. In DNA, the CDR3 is TGCGCCAGCAGCTTGGCGGGACAGGGGATTAATGAAAAACTGTTTTTT. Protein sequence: CASSLAGQGINEKLFF.

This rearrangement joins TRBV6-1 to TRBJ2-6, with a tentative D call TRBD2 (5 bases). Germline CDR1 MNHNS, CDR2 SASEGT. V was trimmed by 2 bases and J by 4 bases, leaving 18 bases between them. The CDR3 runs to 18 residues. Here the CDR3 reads CASSESITGRYGANVLTF. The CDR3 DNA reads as TGTGCCAGCAGTGAAAGTATCACGGGAAGATACGGGGCCAACGTCCTGACTTTC.

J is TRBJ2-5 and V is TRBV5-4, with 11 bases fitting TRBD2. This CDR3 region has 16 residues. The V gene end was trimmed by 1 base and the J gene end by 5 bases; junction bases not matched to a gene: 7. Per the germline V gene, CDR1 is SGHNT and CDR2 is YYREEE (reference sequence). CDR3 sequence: CASSLISGGAAETQYF. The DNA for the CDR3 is TGTGCCAGCAGCTTGATTAGCGGGGGGGCCGCGGAGACCCAGTACTTC.

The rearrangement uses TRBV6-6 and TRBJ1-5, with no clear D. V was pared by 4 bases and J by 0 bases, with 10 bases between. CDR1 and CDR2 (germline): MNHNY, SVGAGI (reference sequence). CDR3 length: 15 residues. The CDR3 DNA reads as TGTGCCAGCAGTTTTCCAGACTATAGCAATCAGCCCCAGCATTTT. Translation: CASSFPDYSNQPQHF.

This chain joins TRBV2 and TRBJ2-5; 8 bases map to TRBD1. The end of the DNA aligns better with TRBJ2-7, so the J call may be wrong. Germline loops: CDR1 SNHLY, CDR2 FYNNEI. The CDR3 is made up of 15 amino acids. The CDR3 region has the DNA TGTGCCAGCAGCCTGATTGGACAGGGCTCCTACGAGCAGTACTTC. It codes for CASSLIGQGSYEQYF.

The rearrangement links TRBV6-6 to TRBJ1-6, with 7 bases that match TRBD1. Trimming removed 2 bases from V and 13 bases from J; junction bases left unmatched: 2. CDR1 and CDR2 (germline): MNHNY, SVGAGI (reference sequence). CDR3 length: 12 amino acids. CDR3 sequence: CASSYEGGPLHF. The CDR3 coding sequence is TGTGCCAGCAGTTACGAAGGGGGCCCCCTCCACTTT.

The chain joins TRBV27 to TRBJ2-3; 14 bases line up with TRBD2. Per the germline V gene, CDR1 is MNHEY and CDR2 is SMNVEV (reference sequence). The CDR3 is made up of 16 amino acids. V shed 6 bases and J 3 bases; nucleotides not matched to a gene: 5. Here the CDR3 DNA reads TGTGCCAGCAGAGGGACTAGCGGGAGTAGGACAGATACGCAGTATTTT. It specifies CASRGTSGSRTDTQYF.

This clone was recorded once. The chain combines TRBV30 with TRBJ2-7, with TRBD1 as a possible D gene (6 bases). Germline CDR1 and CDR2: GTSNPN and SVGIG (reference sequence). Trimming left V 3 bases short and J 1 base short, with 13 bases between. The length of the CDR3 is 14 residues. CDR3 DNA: TGTGCCTGGAGGATGACAGGAAGTTCCTACGAGCAGTACTTC. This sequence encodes CAWRMTGSSYEQYF.

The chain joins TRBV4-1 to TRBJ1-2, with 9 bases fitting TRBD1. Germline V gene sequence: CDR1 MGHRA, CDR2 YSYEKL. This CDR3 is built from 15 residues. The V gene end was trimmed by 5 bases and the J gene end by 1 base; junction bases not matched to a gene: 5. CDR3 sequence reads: CASSDWTGVNYGYTF. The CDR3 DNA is TGCGCCAGCAGCGATTGGACAGGGGTTAACTATGGCTACACCTTC.

The CDR3 region has the DNA TGTGCCAGCAGCCAAGATTCGGGCAAGGGGACCCTCCACTTT. This codes for CASSQDSGKGTLHF. The V call is TRBV4-2, the J call TRBJ1-6; TRBD1 might be the D (5 bases). V shed 0 bases and J shed 14 bases, with 14 bases lying between them. The CDR3 is made up of 14 amino acids. CDR1 and CDR2 (germline): LGHNA, YNFKEQ.

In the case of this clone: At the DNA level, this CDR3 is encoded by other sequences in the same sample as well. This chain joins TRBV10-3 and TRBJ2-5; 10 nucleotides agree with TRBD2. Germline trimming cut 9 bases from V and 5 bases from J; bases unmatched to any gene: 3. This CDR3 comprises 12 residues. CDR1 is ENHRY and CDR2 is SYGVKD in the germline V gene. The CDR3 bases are TGTGCCATTAGCGGGGGGTTGGAGACCCAGTACTTC. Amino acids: CAISGGLETQYF.

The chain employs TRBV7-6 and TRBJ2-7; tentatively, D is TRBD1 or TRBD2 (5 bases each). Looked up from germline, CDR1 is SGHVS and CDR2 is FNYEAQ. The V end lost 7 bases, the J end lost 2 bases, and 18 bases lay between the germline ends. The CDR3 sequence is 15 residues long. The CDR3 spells CASIDTGTDPYEQYF. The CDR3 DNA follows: TGTGCCAGCATCGATACCGGGACGGACCCCTACGAGCAGTACTTC.

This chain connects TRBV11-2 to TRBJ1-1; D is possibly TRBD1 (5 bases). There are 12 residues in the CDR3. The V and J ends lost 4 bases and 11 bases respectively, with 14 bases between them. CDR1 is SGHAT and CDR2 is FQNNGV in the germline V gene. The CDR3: CASSSAGFMAFF. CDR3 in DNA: TGTGCCAGCAGCTCGGCAGGGTTTATGGCTTTCTTT.

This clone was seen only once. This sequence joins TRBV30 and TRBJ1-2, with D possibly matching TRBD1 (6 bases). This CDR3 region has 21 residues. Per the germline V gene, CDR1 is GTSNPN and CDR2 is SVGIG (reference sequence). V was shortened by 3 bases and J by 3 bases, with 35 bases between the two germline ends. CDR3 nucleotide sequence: TGTGCCTGGAGAGGGCCTTCATGGGGGGCCGATGGGCATAGAAGTGACTATGGCTACACCTTC. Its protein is CAWRGPSWGADGHRSDYGYTF.

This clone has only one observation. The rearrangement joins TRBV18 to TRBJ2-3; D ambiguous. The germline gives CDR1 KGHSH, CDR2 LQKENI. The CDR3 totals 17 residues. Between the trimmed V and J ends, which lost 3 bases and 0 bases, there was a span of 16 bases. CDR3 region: CASSPLNKGTSTDTQYF. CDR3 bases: TGTGCCAGCTCACCGCTCAATAAAGGTACTAGCACAGATACGCAGTATTTT.

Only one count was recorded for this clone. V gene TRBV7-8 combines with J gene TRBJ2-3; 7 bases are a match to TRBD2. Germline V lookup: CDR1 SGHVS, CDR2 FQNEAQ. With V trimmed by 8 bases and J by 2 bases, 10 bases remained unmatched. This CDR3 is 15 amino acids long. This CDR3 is CASSRWSGDTDTQYF. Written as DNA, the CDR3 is TGTGCCAGCTCCCGGTGGAGCGGGGACACAGATACGCAGTATTTT.

The CDR3 here is CASSQEVSGSSYEQYF. The CDR3 bases are TGCGCCAGCAGCCAAGAAGTAAGTGGGAGCTCCTACGAGCAGTACTTC. The chain couples TRBV4-3 to TRBJ2-7; possible D gene TRBD2, 5 bases. Germline V CDR1 and CDR2: LGHNA, YSLEER. CDR3 size: 16 residues. Deletions cut 0 bases from V and 0 bases from J, with 12 bases between.